Below, 7 T cell receptor beta chains from the same sample are listed, as sequenced in a study of T cell repertoires in cytomegalovirus infection (dated by TCRdb to between 2018 and 2021). Their target antigens are unknown. Read against the paper, the sample's treatment or condition label means: in vitro stimulation with specific CMV peptide epitopes to enrich CMV-specific T cells. The reads were generated on an Illumina HiSeq 1500. The public sequencing data were trimmed at Q25 with fastp and processed into clonotypes with MiXCR by TCRdb, which kept only in-frame beta chains. Identical CDR3 proteins give one entry, which carries the most common genes and DNA. The sample has about 830,000 distinct CDR3 sequences on record, around a third of them singletons. The ten biggest clones cover about an eighth of the sample. Material: cultured CD8+ T cells from PBMCs, obtained from culture after CMV antigen stimulation. The receptors originated from a human donor in good health (CMV status not recorded). Some clones in this sample may be carry-over from other donors' samples.

A word on this clonotype: A much larger clone differs by one base, so this may be a read error. The genes are TRBV7-8 and TRBJ2-1; 8 bases line up with TRBD1. The CDR3 contains 17 residues. Germline CDR1 reads SGHVS; CDR2 reads FQNEAQ. Here the CDR3 DNA reads TGTGCCAGCAACTTAGCGAGGGCAGGGGGCCATGAAAATGAGCAGTTCTTC. Its translation is CASNLARAGGHENEQFF.

This clonotype was seen a few times. CDR3 region: CASSYARFYGYTF. For the CDR3, the DNA is TGTGCCAGCAGTTACGCCAGGTTCTATGGCTACACCTTC. The chain combines TRBV6-5 with TRBJ1-2, with D uncertain. CDR1 and CDR2 from the germline V gene are MNHEY and SVGAGI. This CDR3 is 13 amino acids long. The germline V and J ends were trimmed by 2 bases and 4 bases, with 8 bases remaining between them.

This chain links TRBV6-5 with TRBJ2-1; TRBD2 matches at 12 bases. In germline, CDR1 is MNHEY, CDR2 SVGAGI. CDR3 size: 16 residues. Trimming at V came to 2 bases and at J to 4 bases, leaving 3 bases not matched to a gene. CDR3 residues: CASSYTGTSGYNEQFF. CDR3 nucleotides: TGTGCCAGCAGTTACACCGGGACTAGCGGGTACAATGAGCAGTTCTTC.

This clonotype was counted once. The chain employs TRBV20-1 and TRBJ2-7; D call uncertain. CDR3 length: 15 residues. Germline V lookup: CDR1 DFQATT, CDR2 SNEGSKA (reference sequence). V lost 0 bases, J lost 2 bases, and 14 bases lay in between. CDR3 DNA sequence: TGCAGTGCTAGAGATCTGCTGGGATCTACCTACGAGCAGTACTTC. This codes for CSARDLLGSTYEQYF.

The gene calls are TRBV6-1 and TRBJ1-1; no definite D call. The CDR3 extends over 14 amino acids. The ends were cut back, 3 bases at V and 5 bases at J, with 13 bases in the middle. Per the germline V gene, CDR1 is MNHNS and CDR2 is SASEGT. The CDR3 DNA is TGTGCCAGCAGTGATGTGGGTTTTGAGACTGAAGCTTTCTTT. Amino acid sequence: CASSDVGFETEAFF.

This clonotype was observed at least ten times. This sequence joins TRBV4-3 and TRBJ1-5; perhaps TRBD1 as D (5 bases). Germline assignment: CDR1 LGHNA and CDR2 YSLEER. Trimming cost V 0 bases and J 6 bases, with 12 bases left between them. The CDR3 has 15 residues. CDR3 in amino acids: CASSQEWAGTQPQHF. Written as DNA, the CDR3 is TGCGCCAGCAGCCAAGAATGGGCTGGGACTCAGCCCCAGCATTTT.

The chain couples TRBV2 to TRBJ1-1; 7 positions agree with TRBD1. V was pared by 8 bases and J by 6 bases, with 6 bases of the junction left unmatched. Germline CDR1 reads SNHLY; CDR2 reads FYNNEI. The CDR3 is 12 residues long. Here the CDR3 reads CASPRGVSEAFF. CDR3 sequence (DNA): TGTGCCAGCCCCAGGGGGGTTTCTGAAGCTTTCTTT.